The T cell receptor beta chain described here comes from a study of cytomegalovirus exposure and HLA in healthy donors. Note on this clone: Antigen: not known.

The V gene end was trimmed by 4 bases and the J gene end by 9 bases; junction bases not matched to a gene: 15. The germline V gene encodes CDR1 MGHRA and CDR2 YSYEKL. The CDR3 length is 16 residues. Amplification used 60 Vbeta primers and 13 Jbeta primers. The data were produced by immunoSEQ multiplex PCR, yet TCRdb's version contains in-frame clones alone and is incomplete. This sample has roughly 150,000 clones; under 85% occur once, and the top ten carry around 4.1%. Study-level points and caveats: Cytomegalovirus-associated status was assigned to 150 to 200 TCR beta chains.

The rearrangement joins TRBV4-1 to TRBJ2-1, with 7 bases lining up with TRBD2. The source material was PBMCs. The sequence came from a man between 45 and 60 years old in good health and CMV-seropositive. The CDR3 loop is CASSRLTSAGVGEQFF. Written as DNA, the CDR3 is TGCGCCAGCAGCCGGTTAACTAGCGCCGGGGTGGGTGAGCAGTTCTTC.